The clone carrying this TCR beta chain was detected once. Trimming took off 1 base at V and 9 bases at J, with 19 bases between the two ends. The germline gives CDR1 PRHDT, CDR2 FYEKMQ (reference sequence). The CDR3 has 16 residues. The data originate from a study of cytomegalovirus exposure and HLA in healthy donors. This PCR relied on a set of 60 Vbeta primers and 13 Jbeta primers. Generated by immunoSEQ multiplex PCR, the TCRdb table keeps only in-frame clones and is missing some. This table has some 120,000 clones, roughly 80% appearing once. The J gene is TRBJ2-1, the V gene TRBV13; D remains ambiguous. This TCR came from a middle-aged woman in good health and CMV-seronegative. The sequencing sample was made of PBMCs. The CDR3 sequence is CASSLARRRSVGEQFF. CDR3 DNA: TGTGCCAGCAGCTTAGCTCGCCGGAGAAGTGTGGGTGAGCAGTTCTTC.